This TCR beta chain is from a study of blood T cell repertoires in COVID-19. This clone was picked up a small number of times. This CDR3 is 16 amino acids long. The junction had 6 bases not matched to a gene; V was cut back by 0 bases and J by 8 bases. Germline assignment: CDR1 MRHNA and CDR2 SNTAGT. Profiling relied on immunoSEQ multiplex PCR, and the TCRdb table lists in-frame clones only, not all of them. The profile shows around 110,000 clones, over 80% of them singletons. The chain is built from TRBV6-4 and TRBJ2-1; 11 bases line up with TRBD1. This receptor was taken from a woman aged 25 to 39 who had recovered from COVID-19. Material: PBMCs or T cells enriched from blood (not recorded which). The CDR3 spells CASSDSIGQGAHEQFF. In nucleotides, the CDR3 is TGTGCCAGCAGTGACTCAATAGGACAGGGGGCCCATGAGCAGTTCTTC.